A selection of T cell receptor beta chains follows, all from one sample in a study of CD8 T cells in Susac syndrome. In TCRdb, the immunoSEQ multiplex PCR reads were re-called with MiXCR into one record per CDR3 protein. The data show some 200,000 distinct CDR3 sequences, approximately 94% seen once. The specimen was CD4+ T cells from PBMCs. Receptors were obtained from a human donor in good health. CDR3s include the opening cysteine and the closing phenylalanine or tryptophan. The order of the fields is V gene, clone size, J gene, D gene, CDR3 protein, CDR3 DNA. D genes are given only for firm matches. Expanded clones are given a class, and other clones once, few, many or no size at all.

V gene: TRBV5-1; clone size: -; J gene: TRBJ2-3; D gene: -; CDR3 protein: CASSLEGSADTQYF; CDR3 DNA: TGCGCCAGCAGCTTGGAGGGATCGGCAGATACGCAGTATTTT
V gene: TRBV12-3/TRBV12-4; clone size: once; J gene: TRBJ2-5; D gene: TRBD1; CDR3 protein: CASSSGTGPGETQYF; CDR3 DNA: TGTGCCAGCAGTTCCGGGACAGGGCCAGGAGAGACCCAGTACTTC
V gene: TRBV20-1; clone size: -; J gene: TRBJ2-3; D gene: -; CDR3 protein: CSARAQGPDTQYF; CDR3 DNA: TGCAGTGCTAGAGCCCAGGGGCCAGATACGCAGTATTTT
V gene: TRBV30; clone size: -; J gene: TRBJ2-3; D gene: TRBD2; CDR3 protein: CAWSVTSGSGSTQYF; CDR3 DNA: TGTGCCTGGAGCGTTACTAGCGGGAGCGGGAGCACGCAGTATTTT
V gene: TRBV30; clone size: -; J gene: TRBJ1-1; D gene: -; CDR3 protein: CAWSNIRDKHTEAFF; CDR3 DNA: TGTGCCTGGAGTAACATAAGGGACAAACACACTGAAGCTTTCTTT
V gene: TRBV28; clone size: -; J gene: TRBJ2-4; D gene: TRBD2; CDR3 protein: CASSPYSLAGGDKNIQYF; CDR3 DNA: TGTGCCAGCAGTCCATACTCTTTAGCGGGAGGGGACAAAAACATTCAGTACTTC
V gene: TRBV20-1; clone size: once; J gene: TRBJ2-5; D gene: -; CDR3 protein: CSAAGTDGETQYF; CDR3 DNA: TGCAGTGCTGCAGGGACCGACGGAGAGACCCAGTACTTC
V gene: TRBV5-4; clone size: -; J gene: TRBJ1-5; D gene: -; CDR3 protein: CASSRGGGANQPQHF; CDR3 DNA: TGTGCCAGCAGCCGGGGCGGGGGCGCGAATCAGCCCCAGCATTTT
V gene: TRBV7-2; clone size: -; J gene: TRBJ2-3; D gene: -; CDR3 protein: CASSLEDGTLDTQYF; CDR3 DNA: TGTGCCAGCAGCTTAGAAGACGGGACCTTAGATACGCAGTATTTT
V gene: TRBV12-3/TRBV12-4; clone size: -; J gene: TRBJ1-2; D gene: -; CDR3 protein: CASSPRGAYGYTF; CDR3 DNA: TGTGCCAGCAGCCCTAGAGGGGCTTATGGCTACACCTTC